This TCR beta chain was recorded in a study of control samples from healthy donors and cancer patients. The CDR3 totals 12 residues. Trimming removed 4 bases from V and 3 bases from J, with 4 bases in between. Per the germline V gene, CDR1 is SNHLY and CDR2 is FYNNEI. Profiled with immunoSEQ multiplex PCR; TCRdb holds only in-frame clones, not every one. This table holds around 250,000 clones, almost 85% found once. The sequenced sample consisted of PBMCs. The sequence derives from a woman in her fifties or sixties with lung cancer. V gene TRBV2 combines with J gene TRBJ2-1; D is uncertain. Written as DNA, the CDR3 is TGTGCCAGCAGTGTTTACTACAATGAGCAGTTCTTC. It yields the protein CASSVYYNEQFF.